Shown below are 11 T cell receptor beta chains from a single sample sequenced in a study of cytomegalovirus exposure and HLA in healthy donors. 13 Jbeta primers and 60 Vbeta primers were used for the PCR. Data came from immunoSEQ multiplex PCR; TCRdb stores just in-frame clones and leaves some out. The data contain 100,000 to 150,000 clones, roughly 77% of them singletons. Specimen: PBMCs. Source of these receptors: a woman in her thirties or forties in good health and CMV-seropositive.

The J gene is TRBJ1-2, the V gene TRBV14; D unclear. The V end lost 5 bases, the J end lost 4 bases, and 11 bases lay between the germline ends. This CDR3 has 13 residues. Germline CDR1 is SGHDN and CDR2 is FVKESK. CDR3 bases: TGTGCCAGCAGCTCTAGGATACTCTATGGCTACACCTTC. It translates to CASSSRILYGYTF.

This clone was seen a few times. The chain couples TRBV29-1 to TRBJ2-1; 14 bases align to TRBD2. The germline CDR1 and CDR2 sequences are SQVTM and ANQGSEA. The CDR3 length is 16 residues. V gave up 8 bases and J gave up 4 bases; unmatched junction bases: 10. CDR3 in DNA: TGCAGCACTTCCGGGACTAGCGGGAGTCTTTACAATGAGCAGTTCTTC. It encodes CSTSGTSGSLYNEQFF.

The J gene is TRBJ2-1, the V gene TRBV6-5; 12 nucleotides line up with TRBD1. Germline V gene data show CDR1 as MNHEY and CDR2 as SVGAGI. V shed 5 bases, J shed 8 bases, and the junction held 7 bases outside the gene matches. The CDR3 has 15 residues. CDR3 coding DNA: TGTGCCAGCAGTCAGGGGACAGGGGGCTGGGATGAGCAGTTCTTC. Its translation is CASSQGTGGWDEQFF.

The J gene is TRBJ1-5, the V gene TRBV6-1; perhaps TRBD1 as D (6 bases). Deletions cut 4 bases from V and 0 bases from J, with 16 bases between. The CDR3 runs 17 residues. CDR1 is MNHNS, CDR2 SASEGT, per germline. CDR3 sequence: CASSAPPGTRSNQPQHF. Here the CDR3 DNA reads TGTGCCAGCAGTGCCCCACCCGGGACACGTAGCAATCAGCCCCAGCATTTT.

The rearrangement links TRBV7-9 to TRBJ2-7; D is perhaps TRBD2 (6 bases). Trimming removed 1 base at V and 4 bases at J, with 11 bases between. Germline V gene sequence: CDR1 SEHNR, CDR2 FQNEAQ (reference sequence). The CDR3 contains 14 residues. CDR3 sequence reads: CASSLGGTGYEQYF. The DNA of the CDR3 is TGTGCCAGCAGCTTAGGGGGGACTGGGTACGAGCAGTACTTC.

This chain uses TRBV4-3 with TRBJ2-3; 8 positions agree with TRBD2. Germline V CDR1 and CDR2: LGHNA, YSLEER. V gave up 1 base and J gave up 4 bases; unmatched junction bases: 10. This CDR3 comprises 17 residues. CDR3 in DNA: TGCGCCAGCAGCCAAGCGACGGGGCGGGAGGTAGCAGATACGCAGTATTTT. Translation gives CASSQATGREVADTQYF.

The CDR3: CASKSGLAGGLIGELFF. CDR3 DNA sequence: TGTGCCAGCAAGAGTGGACTAGCGGGGGGGCTTATCGGGGAGCTGTTTTTT. The genes are TRBV2 and TRBJ2-2; 15 nucleotides align to TRBD2. The V gene end was trimmed by 7 bases and the J gene end by 7 bases; junction bases not matched to a gene: 10. The CDR3 runs 17 residues. Germline CDR1 and CDR2: SNHLY and FYNNEI.

The V gene is TRBV10-3, the J gene TRBJ2-1; tentatively, D is TRBD2 (5 bases). The ends were cut back, 1 base at V and 10 bases at J, with 29 bases in the middle. The CDR3 runs 19 residues. The V gene's germline CDR1 is ENHRY and CDR2 SYGVKD. The CDR3 reads CAISEWGVGGRIHGKEQFF. The CDR3 DNA sequence: TGTGCCATCAGTGAGTGGGGTGTAGGCGGGCGGATCCACGGAAAGGAGCAGTTCTTC.

The J gene is TRBJ2-7, the V gene TRBV4-1; tentatively, D is TRBD1 (6 bases). This CDR3 contains 13 residues. The germline V gene encodes CDR1 MGHRA and CDR2 YSYEKL. The ends were cut back, 1 base at V and 9 bases at J, with 13 bases in the middle. CDR3 nucleotide sequence: TGCGCCAGCAGCCAAGGGTCAGGGGACGGGCAGTACTTC. Amino acids: CASSQGSGDGQYF.

CDR3 bases: TGCGCCAGCAGCCTGCTTCTAGCGGGAGGGCCCGGGGAGCTGTTTTTT. Translated, it gives CASSLLLAGGPGELFF. J is TRBJ2-2 and V is TRBV5-1; 12 bases align to TRBD2. The junction had 7 bases not matched to a gene; V was cut back by 4 bases and J by 6 bases. The CDR3 length is 16 residues. Germline V gene sequence: CDR1 SGHRS, CDR2 YFSETQ.

The CDR3 bases are TGTGCCAGCAGTCGGACAGATAGCAATCAGCCCCAGCATTTT. Encoded protein: CASSRTDSNQPQHF. The chain carries TRBV25-1 and TRBJ1-5; tentatively, D is TRBD1 (6 bases). This CDR3 comprises 14 residues. Germline V gene sequence: CDR1 MGHDK, CDR2 SYGVNS. Between the trimmed V and J ends, which lost 5 bases and 0 bases, there was a span of 8 bases.